A single sample gave rise to the 31 T cell receptor beta chains below, sequenced in a study of cytomegalovirus exposure and HLA in healthy donors. PCR primers comprised 60 Vbeta and 13 Jbeta primers. Sequenced by immunoSEQ multiplex PCR; TCRdb stores in-frame clones only, minus some. This sample's table reports 200,000 or so clones. The specimen sequenced was PBMCs. These receptors all come from a girl aged 2-10 years in good health and CMV-seropositive.

This chain uses TRBV30 with TRBJ2-1; 7 positions agree with TRBD2. The CDR3 runs 15 residues. With V trimmed by 2 bases and J by 4 bases, 8 bases remained unmatched. The germline V gene has CDR1 GTSNPN and CDR2 SVGIG (reference sequence). The CDR3 sequence: CAWSFESSGYNEQFF. CDR3 sequence (DNA): TGTGCCTGGAGTTTCGAATCTAGCGGTTACAATGAGCAGTTCTTC.

The chain links TRBV11-2 to TRBJ1-3; 7 positions match TRBD1. Germline values: CDR1 SGHAT, CDR2 FQNNGV. The CDR3 spans 19 residues. Trimming took 0 bases from V and 0 from J; bases not matched to a gene: 11. DNA for the CDR3: TGTGCCAGCAGCTTAGACCTCCACCTCGGACAGGACTCTGGAAACACCATATATTTT. It codes for CASSLDLHLGQDSGNTIYF. The complete variable domain, with remaining parts taken from reference TRBV11-2 and TRBJ1-3, reads EAGVAQSPRYKIIEKRQSVAFWCNPISGHATLYWYQQILGQGPKLLIQFQNNGVVDDSQLPKDRFSAERLKGVDSTLKIQPAKLEDSAVYLCASSLDLHLGQDSGNTIYFGEGSWLTVV.

The CDR3 bases are TGTGCCAGCAGTGATATCGGACAGACAGACTACGCTAGCACAGATACGCAGTATTTT. Translated, it gives CASSDIGQTDYASTDTQYF. The genes are TRBV2 and TRBJ2-3; D perhaps matches TRBD1 (6 bases). The CDR3 is made up of 19 amino acids. The V end was cut by 3 bases, the J end by 0 bases, with 22 bases between. The germline gives CDR1 SNHLY, CDR2 FYNNEI.

The chain uses TRBV6-5 and TRBJ1-3, with a possible D match to TRBD1 (5 bases). CDR1 MNHEY and CDR2 SVGAGI come from the germline V gene. Trimming shortened V by 4 bases and J by 6 bases, and 16 bases separated the two germline ends. There are 15 residues in the CDR3. CDR3 sequence reads: CASSSSGGATNTIYF. CDR3 bases: TGTGCCAGCAGTTCGTCGGGGGGAGCGACAAACACCATATATTTT.

The rearrangement uses TRBV4-1 and TRBJ2-2; 7 bases map to TRBD2. The CDR3 spans 15 residues. The junction had 3 bases not matched to a gene; V was cut back by 0 bases and J by 5 bases. Germline lookup yields CDR1 MGHRA and CDR2 YSYEKL. The CDR3 region has the DNA TGCGCCAGCAGCCAAGATCACGGGGGGACCGGGGAGCTGTTTTTT. This encodes CASSQDHGGTGELFF.

CDR3 in amino acids: CAGGQRIHEQYF. CDR3 coding DNA: TGCGCCGGAGGACAGAGGATCCACGAGCAGTACTTC. The chain combines TRBV10-2 with TRBJ2-7, with D perhaps TRBD1 (6 bases). CDR1 and CDR2 from the germline V gene are WSHSY and SAAADI. V lost 11 bases and J lost 5, with 16 bases in between. The CDR3 consists of 12 residues.

This chain connects TRBV2 to TRBJ2-1; TRBD1 is a possible D gene (5 bases). The CDR3 extends over 12 amino acids. CDR1 is SNHLY and CDR2 is FYNNEI in the germline V gene. Trimming stripped 5 bases from V and 9 bases from J, with 11 bases between. The CDR3 reads CASSFAGFEQFF. The DNA of the CDR3 is TGTGCCAGCAGTTTCGCAGGGTTTGAGCAGTTCTTC.

The chain uses TRBV30 and TRBJ1-1; TRBD1 aligns across 8 bases. There are 14 residues in the CDR3. With 2 bases clipped from V and 8 bases from J, the junction kept 10 bases outside the gene matches. In germline, CDR1 is GTSNPN, CDR2 SVGIG (reference sequence). CDR3 DNA: TGTGCCTGGAGTAAGCTGACAGGGGTGACCGAAGCTTTCTTT. Translation: CAWSKLTGVTEAFF. Supplemented by reference TRBV30 and TRBJ1-1, the full variable domain reads SQTIHQWPATLVQPVGSPLSLECTVEGTSNPNLYWYRQAAGRGLQLLFYSVGIGQISSEVPQNLSASRPQDRQFILSSKKLLLSDSGFYLCAWSKLTGVTEAFFGQGTRLTVV.

J is TRBJ2-1 and V is TRBV27; the D gene is possibly TRBD1 (5 bases). There are 12 residues in the CDR3. V lost 5 bases to trimming and J lost 5 bases, with 7 bases between them. CDR1 MNHEY and CDR2 SMNVEV come from the germline V gene (reference sequence). The CDR3 DNA is TGTGCCAGCAGTAGACAGAACAATGAGCAGTTCTTC. Residues: CASSRQNNEQFF.

The chain combines TRBV18 with TRBJ1-1, with a weak D call TRBD1 (5 bases). Germline lookup yields CDR1 KGHSH and CDR2 LQKENI. V lost 0 bases to trimming and J lost 6 bases, with 14 bases between them. The CDR3 runs 15 residues. The CDR3 nucleotides read TGTGCCAGCTCACCACCTCAGCAGCAAGGGGCTGAAGCTTTCTTT. This sequence encodes CASSPPQQQGAEAFF.

V gene TRBV27 combines with J gene TRBJ2-7, with TRBD2 matching over 10 bases. V gave up 2 bases and J gave up 2 bases; unmatched junction bases: 6. Germline V lookup: CDR1 MNHEY, CDR2 SMNVEV (reference sequence). The CDR3 runs to 16 residues. The CDR3 region has the DNA TGTGCCAGCAGTTTAGGGCTAGCGGGAGTCCCCTACGAGCAGTACTTC. It codes for CASSLGLAGVPYEQYF.

This rearrangement joins TRBV7-9 to TRBJ2-7; 8 bases match TRBD2. CDR1 is SEHNR and CDR2 is FQNEAQ in the germline V gene (reference sequence). CDR3 size: 17 residues. Losses at the gene ends were 6 bases for V and 2 bases for J; bases not matched to a gene: 15. The CDR3 sequence: CASSEAPNSGRPYEQYF. The CDR3 DNA follows: TGTGCCAGCAGTGAAGCCCCCAACAGCGGGAGACCCTACGAGCAGTACTTC.

V and J are TRBV19 and TRBJ2-6; 8 nucleotides agree with TRBD1. CDR1 LNHDA and CDR2 SQIVND come from the germline V gene (reference sequence). CDR3 length: 15 residues. V lost 5 bases, J lost 4 bases, and 4 bases stayed unmatched. CDR3 coding DNA: TGTGCCAGTAGTCGGACAGGGTACGGGGCCAACGTCCTGACTTTC. Translation gives CASSRTGYGANVLTF. The variable domain in full, completed from reference TRBV19 and TRBJ2-6, reads DGGITQSPKYLFRKEGQNVTLSCEQNLNHDAMYWYRQDPGQGLRLIYYSQIVNDFQKGDIAEGYSVSREKKESFPLTVTSAQKNPTAFYLCASSRTGYGANVLTFGAGSRLTVL.

The chain uses TRBV14 and TRBJ1-1, with D perhaps matching TRBD1 (5 bases). The CDR3 contains 14 residues. V dropped 0 bases and J dropped 10 bases, with 15 bases sitting between them. Germline CDR1 is SGHDN and CDR2 is FVKESK. The CDR3 nucleotides are TGTGCCAGCAGCCAAGAAGCGCAGGGCGGCGGAGCTTTCTTT. Translating gives CASSQEAQGGGAFF.

The chain joins TRBV15 to TRBJ1-2; TRBD1 aligns across 11 bases. The germline V gene has CDR1 LNHNV and CDR2 YYDKDF (reference sequence). V was pared by 3 bases and J by 4 bases, with 4 bases of the junction left unmatched. The CDR3 is 15 residues long. This CDR3 is CATSSEGTGGYGYTF. The CDR3 region has the DNA TGTGCCACCAGCAGCGAGGGGACAGGGGGCTATGGCTACACCTTC.

The chain joins TRBV27 to TRBJ1-2; D gene ambiguous. Trimming pared 6 bases from V and 7 bases from J, leaving 15 bases between. This CDR3 is 13 amino acids long. CDR1 is MNHEY and CDR2 is SMNVEV in the germline V gene (reference sequence). CDR3 DNA sequence: TGTGCCAGCAGCCCCCTTGGGAGGAGTGGCTACACCTTC. The encoded protein is CASSPLGRSGYTF.

V and J are TRBV5-4 and TRBJ2-1; 7 positions match TRBD1. The germline V gene encodes CDR1 SGHNT and CDR2 YYREEE (reference sequence). V was clipped by 4 bases and J by 4 bases; unmatched bases: 11. The CDR3 is 16 residues long. CDR3 DNA: TGTGCCAGCAGCCTCTACGACAGGGTCGCTTACAATGAGCAGTTCTTC. Translating it yields CASSLYDRVAYNEQFF.

The chain employs TRBV28 and TRBJ2-7; D is possibly TRBD1 (5 bases). The CDR3 consists of 14 residues. The ends were cut back, 2 bases at V and 4 bases at J, with 12 bases in the middle. Germline-derived CDR1 and CDR2 are MDHEN and SYDVKM. Here the CDR3 DNA reads TGTGCCAGCAGTTTAAAGTGGACAAGGTACGAGCAGTACTTC. It is translated as CASSLKWTRYEQYF.

The chain employs TRBV9 and TRBJ2-3; 7 nucleotides match TRBD2. V lost 2 bases to trimming and J lost 2 bases; unmatched junction nucleotides: 11. The CDR3 has 17 residues. Per the germline V gene, CDR1 is SGDLS and CDR2 is YYNGEE. In DNA form, the CDR3 reads TGTGCCAGCAGCGTGGCCTTTTGGGGGGGAGCCACAGATACGCAGTATTTT. Translation: CASSVAFWGGATDTQYF. Drawing the rest from reference TRBV9 and TRBJ2-3, the complete variable domain is DSGVTQTPKHLITATGQRVTLRCSPRSGDLSVYWYQQSLDQGLQFLIQYYNGEERAKGNILERFSAQQFPDLHSELNLSSLELGDSALYFCASSVAFWGGATDTQYFGPGTRLTVL.

The chain couples TRBV29-1 to TRBJ2-3; D may be TRBD2 (5 bases). Trimming pared 8 bases from V and 1 base from J, leaving 19 bases between. Germline CDR1 SQVTM, CDR2 ANQGSEA. There are 15 residues in the CDR3. The CDR3 DNA follows: TGCAGCCATGCCTCGGCCAGCGGAGGCACAGATACGCAGTATTTT. It is translated as CSHASASGGTDTQYF.

The chain uses TRBV28 and TRBJ2-1; D is possibly TRBD1 (5 bases). CDR1 and CDR2 (germline): MDHEN, SYDVKM. The CDR3 consists of 17 residues. Trimming removed 5 bases at V and 0 bases at J, with 17 bases between. The CDR3 spells CASSTAQGRSSYNEQFF. The CDR3 DNA reads TGTGCCAGCAGTACTGCCCAGGGTCGGAGCTCCTACAATGAGCAGTTCTTC.

V gene TRBV4-1 combines with J gene TRBJ2-2; D uncertain. Trimming pared 0 bases from V and 4 bases from J, leaving 9 bases between. Germline values: CDR1 MGHRA, CDR2 YSYEKL. The CDR3 runs 15 residues. The CDR3 bases are TGCGCCAGCAGCCAAGACAAGTCGGTCACCGGGGAGCTGTTTTTT. Its translation: CASSQDKSVTGELFF.

DNA of the CDR3: TGTGCCAGCAGCGACCCGACAGTCGGTTATGGCTACACCTTC. The encoded protein is CASSDPTVGYGYTF. The chain carries TRBV6-1 and TRBJ1-2; a weak D match, TRBD1 (5 bases). The germline V gene has CDR1 MNHNS and CDR2 SASEGT. Trimming left V 6 bases short and J 5 bases short, with 16 bases between. The CDR3 contains 14 residues.

The chain employs TRBV9 and TRBJ2-7, with D unclear. The CDR3 covers 12 residues. Per the germline V gene, CDR1 is SGDLS and CDR2 is YYNGEE. V lost 0 bases and J 6 bases, leaving 7 bases between the germline ends. CDR3 nucleotides: TGTGCCAGCAGCGTAGTTGGCGGCGAGCAGTACTTC. This codes for CASSVVGGEQYF.

J is TRBJ2-1 and V is TRBV2, with D possibly TRBD2 on 5 matching bases. The CDR3 runs 15 residues. V gave up 0 bases and J gave up 10 bases, with 16 bases separating them. CDR1 is SNHLY and CDR2 is FYNNEI in the germline V gene. CDR3 bases: TGTGCCAGCAGTGAAGCGCTTCGGGGATCGAGGGAGCAGTTCTTC. It specifies CASSEALRGSREQFF.

V is TRBV10-3 and J is TRBJ2-1; D may be TRBD1 (6 bases). The V gene lost 1 base and the J gene lost 9 bases, with 13 bases spanning the gap. This CDR3 region has 14 residues. Per the germline V gene, CDR1 is ENHRY and CDR2 is SYGVKD. The CDR3 region has the DNA TGTGCCATCAGTGAGTACCGGGACAAGGGTGAGCAGTTCTTC. This encodes CAISEYRDKGEQFF.

The chain uses TRBV27 and TRBJ1-5; 9 bases align to TRBD1. CDR3 length: 18 amino acids. The junction had 6 bases not matched to a gene; V was cut back by 0 bases and J by 0 bases. Germline CDR1 reads MNHEY; CDR2 reads SMNVEV (reference sequence). The CDR3 region has the DNA TGTGCCAGCAGTTTATCGGTGGACAGGGGCTATAGCAATCAGCCCCAGCATTTT. It yields the protein CASSLSVDRGYSNQPQHF.

The CDR3 bases are TGTGCCAGCAGTTACCCCCAAGGGGCGAGTGCGGAGACCCAGTACTTC. Protein sequence: CASSYPQGASAETQYF. This chain uses TRBV28 with TRBJ2-5, with D perhaps matching TRBD1 (5 bases). This CDR3 is built from 16 residues. The germline V and J ends were trimmed by 4 bases and 5 bases, with 20 bases remaining between them. CDR1 is MDHEN and CDR2 is SYDVKM in the germline V gene.

The chain carries TRBV7-2 and TRBJ1-1; D possibly corresponds to TRBD1 (5 bases). Trimming removed 1 base at V and 0 bases at J, with 6 bases between. The CDR3 contains 14 residues. The germline gives CDR1 SGHTA, CDR2 FQGNSA. CDR3 in DNA: TGTGCCAGCAGCTTAGGGACAATGAACACTGAAGCTTTCTTT. Translation gives CASSLGTMNTEAFF.

The chain is built from TRBV28 and TRBJ2-5; D possibly corresponds to TRBD2 (5 bases). The germline V gene encodes CDR1 MDHEN and CDR2 SYDVKM. V lost 7 bases, J lost 7 bases, and 22 bases lay in between. The CDR3 is 15 amino acids. CDR3 amino acids: CASIPGSIGYGTQYF. The CDR3 coding sequence is TGTGCCAGCATCCCTGGGAGTATAGGGTATGGGACCCAGTACTTC.

CDR3 sequence (DNA): TGTGCCAGCAGCTCGAGGGTGGCAGCTCCCCTTTCCTACGAGCAGTACTTC. Its translation is CASSSRVAAPLSYEQYF. The rearrangement joins TRBV5-4 to TRBJ2-7; D is perhaps TRBD2 (5 bases). The germline V gene encodes CDR1 SGHNT and CDR2 YYREEE (reference sequence). The CDR3 spans 17 residues. The V and J ends lost 3 bases and 1 base respectively, with 20 bases between them.